This T cell receptor (beta chain) derives from a study of follicular helper T cells after annual influenza vaccination. Study details: Some donors were sampled over the 2013-2014, 2014-2015 and 2015-2016 vaccinations. General study points: Plasmablast frequency change correlated with clonality change in ICOS+CD38+ cTfh.

A word on this clone: Its antigen remains unidentified.

TCRB sequencing was done at Survey resolution level. The method was immunoSEQ multiplex PCR; TCRdb's version includes in-frame clones alone and lacks a portion of them. The sample lists 9,800 or so clones, 80% to 90% occurring once. Time point specified: 2014-2015 season, 7 days after vaccination. Sorted blood CD4 subsets were sequenced before and after adults received seasonal inactivated influenza vaccine. V shed 3 bases and J shed 8 bases, with 13 bases lying between them. The CDR3 extends over 14 amino acids. Germline values: CDR1 SGHTA, CDR2 FQGNSA. This clonotype originated in an adult who received the influenza vaccine. This specimen was CXCR5- memory CD4+ T cells sorted from blood, taken 7 days after influenza vaccination. The chain has TRBV7-2 and TRBJ1-4, with D maybe TRBD1 (6 bases). CDR3 sequence reads: CASSFPGGGEKLFF. As DNA, the CDR3 is TGTGCCAGCAGCTTTCCCGGGGGCGGGGAAAAACTGTTTTTT.